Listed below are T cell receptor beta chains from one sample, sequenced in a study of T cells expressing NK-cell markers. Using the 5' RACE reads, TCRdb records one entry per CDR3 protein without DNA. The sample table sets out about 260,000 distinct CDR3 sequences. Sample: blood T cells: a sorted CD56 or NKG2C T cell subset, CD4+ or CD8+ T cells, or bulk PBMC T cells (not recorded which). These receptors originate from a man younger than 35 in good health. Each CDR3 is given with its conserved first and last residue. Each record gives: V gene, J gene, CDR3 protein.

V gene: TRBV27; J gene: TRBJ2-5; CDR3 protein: CASSHRGEETQYF
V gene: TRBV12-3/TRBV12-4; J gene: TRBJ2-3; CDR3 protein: CASSSERGTDTQYF
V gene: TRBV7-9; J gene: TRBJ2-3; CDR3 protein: CASSRRGGTDTQYF
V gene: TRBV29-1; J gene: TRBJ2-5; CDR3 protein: CSVTGTMAETQYF
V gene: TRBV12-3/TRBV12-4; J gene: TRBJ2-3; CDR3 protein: CASSLDRRFRDTQYF
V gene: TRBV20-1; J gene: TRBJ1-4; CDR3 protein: CSAAPGTAEKLFF
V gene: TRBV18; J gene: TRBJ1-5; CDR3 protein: CASSPGANQPQHF
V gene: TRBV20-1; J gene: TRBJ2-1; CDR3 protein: CSARKTGTSWQFF
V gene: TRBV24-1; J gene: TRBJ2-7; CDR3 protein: CATSDRDPHSEQYF
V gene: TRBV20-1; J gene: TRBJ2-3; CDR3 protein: CSANRGRSDTQYF
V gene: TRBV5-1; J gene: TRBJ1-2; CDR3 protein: CASSLNGQPNYGYTF
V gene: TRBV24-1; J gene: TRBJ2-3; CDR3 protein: CATSDLGTRGTDTQYF
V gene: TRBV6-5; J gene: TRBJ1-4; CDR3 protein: CASGFPGPNEKLFF
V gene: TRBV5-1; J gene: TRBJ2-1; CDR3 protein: CASKAQREDNEQFF